This TCR beta chain was found in a study of glioma-infiltrating T cells. Whole-study results and caveats: Tissue and blood shared very few CDR3 sequences. Gliomas, especially low-grade, showed above-expected tissue-blood divergence; non-neoplastic patients showed below.

Using RNA template, CDR3s of TCR alpha and beta were amplified with iRepertoire arm-PCR. Input was roughly 100-450 ng of tissue mRNA or PBMC total RNA. Each CDR3 protein gets one entry after TCRdb re-called the multiplex PCR reads with MiXCR. The sample consists of about 190,000 distinct CDR3 sequences, 32% of them appearing once. The V and J ends lost 3 bases and 1 base respectively, with 12 bases between them. Germline V gene data show CDR1 as MRHNA and CDR2 as SNTAGT. This CDR3 has 15 residues. Comment on this clonotype: Antigen: not known.

The sample was glioma tissue, nonneoplastic brain tissue, or PBMCs (not recorded which). The chain combines TRBV6-4 with TRBJ1-2; D not resolved. The receptor comes from a human donor with low-grade glioma or glioblastoma, undergoing nonglioma brain surgery, or in good health (not recorded which). The CDR3 is CASSEGTAINYGYTF. The CDR3 DNA follows: TGTGCCAGCAGTGAAGGAACCGCGATTAACTATGGCTACACCTTC.